The entry below gives a single T cell receptor (beta chain) sequence along with its context. The sample is drawn from a study of cytomegalovirus exposure and HLA in healthy donors. Amplification used 60 Vbeta primers and 13 Jbeta primers. Only in-frame clones appear in the TCRdb table, and some are missing; sequencing was by immunoSEQ multiplex PCR. The profile shows more than 150,000 clones, 75% to 90% of them singletons. This TCR was sampled from a woman in her forties or fifties in good health and CMV-seropositive. Sequenced sample: PBMCs.

The CDR3 reads CASSEGLIETQYF. CDR3 nucleotides: TGTGCCAGCAGTGAAGGTCTTATTGAGACCCAGTACTTC. The chain combines TRBV2 with TRBJ2-5; D unclear. The V end lost 1 base, the J end lost 5 bases, and 8 bases lay between the germline ends. In germline, CDR1 is SNHLY, CDR2 FYNNEI. The CDR3 sequence is 13 residues long.